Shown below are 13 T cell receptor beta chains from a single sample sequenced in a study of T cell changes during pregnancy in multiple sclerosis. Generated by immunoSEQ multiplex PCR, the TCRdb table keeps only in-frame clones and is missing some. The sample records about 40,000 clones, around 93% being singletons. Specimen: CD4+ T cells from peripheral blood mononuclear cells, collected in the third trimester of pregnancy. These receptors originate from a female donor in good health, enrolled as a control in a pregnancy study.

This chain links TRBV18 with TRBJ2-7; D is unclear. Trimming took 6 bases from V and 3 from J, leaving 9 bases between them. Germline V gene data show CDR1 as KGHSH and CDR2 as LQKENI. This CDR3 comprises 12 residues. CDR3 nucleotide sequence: TGTGCCAGCTCCCCCACGGGCTACGAGCAGTACTTC. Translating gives CASSPTGYEQYF.

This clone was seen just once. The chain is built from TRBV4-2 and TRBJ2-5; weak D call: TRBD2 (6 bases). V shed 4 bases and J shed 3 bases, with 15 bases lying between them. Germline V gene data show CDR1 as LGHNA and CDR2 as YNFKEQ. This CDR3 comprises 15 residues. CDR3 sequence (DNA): TGTGCCAGCAGCCGGGACGGGAGTACGAAAGAGACCCAGTACTTC. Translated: CASSRDGSTKETQYF.

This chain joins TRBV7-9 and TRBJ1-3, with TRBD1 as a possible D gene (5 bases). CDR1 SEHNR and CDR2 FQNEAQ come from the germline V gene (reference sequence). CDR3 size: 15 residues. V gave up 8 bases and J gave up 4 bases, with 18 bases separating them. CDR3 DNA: TGTGCCAGCTCCAACTTCACAGGCAGCGGAAACACCATATATTTT. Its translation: CASSNFTGSGNTIYF.

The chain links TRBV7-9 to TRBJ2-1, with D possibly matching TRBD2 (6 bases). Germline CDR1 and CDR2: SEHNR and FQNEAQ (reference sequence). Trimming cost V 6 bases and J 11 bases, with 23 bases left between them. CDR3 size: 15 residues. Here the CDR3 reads CASRSRESLSGKQFF. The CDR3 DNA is TGTGCCAGCAGATCCCGGGAGTCCCTAAGCGGAAAGCAGTTCTTC.

The CDR3 sequence: CASSHQRGAPNEQFF. The CDR3 DNA is TGCGCCAGCAGCCACCAGCGGGGGGCCCCCAATGAGCAGTTCTTC. The genes are TRBV4-1 and TRBJ2-1, with 9 bases aligning to TRBD2. The CDR3 is 15 amino acids. Trimming took 3 bases from V and 6 from J; bases not matched to a gene: 6. Germline CDR1 MGHRA, CDR2 YSYEKL.

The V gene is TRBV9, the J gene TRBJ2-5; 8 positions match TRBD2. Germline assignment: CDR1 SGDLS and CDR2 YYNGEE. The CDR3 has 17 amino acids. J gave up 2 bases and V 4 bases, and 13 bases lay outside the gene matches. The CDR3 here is CASSSHTGGGKQETQYF. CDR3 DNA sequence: TGTGCCAGCAGCTCACACACCGGCGGGGGGAAACAAGAGACCCAGTACTTC.

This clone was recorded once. This chain's CDR3 is CASSLEGTGSGNEQFF. The CDR3 nucleotides read TGCGCCAGCAGCTTGGAAGGGACAGGGTCCGGCAATGAGCAGTTCTTC. J is TRBJ2-1 and V is TRBV5-1; 9 bases agree with TRBD1. The CDR3 is 16 amino acids. V was pared by 0 bases and J by 6 bases, with 7 bases of the junction left unmatched. CDR1 and CDR2 from the germline V gene are SGHRS and YFSETQ.

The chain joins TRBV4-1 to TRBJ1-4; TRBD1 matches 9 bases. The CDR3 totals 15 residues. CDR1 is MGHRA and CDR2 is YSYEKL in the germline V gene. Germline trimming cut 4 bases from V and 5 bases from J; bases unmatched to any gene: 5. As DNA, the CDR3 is TGCGCCAGCAGCCCAGCCGGGACAGGGAATGAAAAACTGTTTTTT. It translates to CASSPAGTGNEKLFF.

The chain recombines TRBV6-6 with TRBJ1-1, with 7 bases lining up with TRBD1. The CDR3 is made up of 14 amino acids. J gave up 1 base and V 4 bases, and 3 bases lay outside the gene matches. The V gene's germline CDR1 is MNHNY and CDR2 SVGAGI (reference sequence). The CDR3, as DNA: TGTGCCAGCAGTTCTCGACAGGGGAACACTGAAGCTTTCTTT. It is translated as CASSSRQGNTEAFF.

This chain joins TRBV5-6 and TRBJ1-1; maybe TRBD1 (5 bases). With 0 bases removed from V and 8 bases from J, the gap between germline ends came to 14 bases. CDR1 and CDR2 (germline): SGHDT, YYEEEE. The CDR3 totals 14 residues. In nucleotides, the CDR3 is TGTGCCAGCAGCTTGGGACTCGGGCGGGGCGAAGCTTTCTTT. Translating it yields CASSLGLGRGEAFF.

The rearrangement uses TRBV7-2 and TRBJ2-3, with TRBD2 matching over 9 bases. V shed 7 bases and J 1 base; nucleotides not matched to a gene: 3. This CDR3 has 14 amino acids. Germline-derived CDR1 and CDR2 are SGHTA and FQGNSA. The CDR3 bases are TGTGCCAGCACCCCTAGCGGGGGCACAGATACGCAGTATTTT. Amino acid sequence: CASTPSGGTDTQYF.

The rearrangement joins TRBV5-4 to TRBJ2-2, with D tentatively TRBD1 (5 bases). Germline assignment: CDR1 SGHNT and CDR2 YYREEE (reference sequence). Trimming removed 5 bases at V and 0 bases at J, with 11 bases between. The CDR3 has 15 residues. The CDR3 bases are TGTGCCAGCAGACGAACAGGTGCGAACACCGGGGAGCTGTTTTTT. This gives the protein CASRRTGANTGELFF. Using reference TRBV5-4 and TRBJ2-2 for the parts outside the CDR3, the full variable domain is ETGVTQSPTHLIKTRGQQVTLRCSSQSGHNTVSWYQQALGQGPQFIFQYYREEENGRGNFPPRFSGLQFPNYSSELNVNALELDDSALYLCASRRTGANTGELFFGEGSRLTVL.

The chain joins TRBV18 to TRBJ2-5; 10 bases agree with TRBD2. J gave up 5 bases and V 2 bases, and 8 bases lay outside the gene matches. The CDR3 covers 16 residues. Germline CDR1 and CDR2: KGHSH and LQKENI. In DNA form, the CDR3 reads TGTGCCAGCTCACCATCGGTCAGCGGGGGGGCGGAGACCCAGTACTTC. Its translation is CASSPSVSGGAETQYF.